This passage covers 18 T cell receptor beta chains from one sample sequenced in a study of blood T cells in healthy people across ages. A sample-barcoded 5' primer and a J-beta primer mix were used in a second PCR of about 7 to 12 cycles. TCRdb processed the 5' RACE reads anew with MiXCR; each CDR3 protein has one entry. The repertoire consists of approximately 2,000,000 distinct CDR3 sequences, with roughly 43% occurring once and the leading ten covering approximately 22%. Sequencing was performed on blood. The origin of the receptors is a human donor in good health.

The J gene is TRBJ2-5, the V gene TRBV7-2; TRBD2 matches 9 bases. The CDR3 contains 16 residues. V was pared by 3 bases and J by 2 bases, with 7 bases of the junction left unmatched. The germline gives CDR1 SGHTA, CDR2 FQGNSA. CDR3 loop: CASSFSGLAGQETQYF. The CDR3 bases are TGTGCCAGCAGCTTTAGCGGGCTAGCGGGGCAAGAGACCCAGTACTTC.

This clonotype came up once. This chain links TRBV7-9 with TRBJ1-2; D is unresolved. V was trimmed by 3 bases and J by 7 bases, leaving 6 bases between them. CDR3 length: 11 residues. Germline CDR1 SEHNR, CDR2 FQNEAQ (reference sequence). CDR3: CASSFSVGYTF. For the CDR3, the DNA is TGTGCCAGCAGCTTCAGTGTTGGCTACACCTTC.

The rearrangement joins TRBV6-2 or TRBV6-3 to TRBJ2-7; D may be TRBD1 or TRBD2 (5 bases each). The germline V gene encodes CDR1 MNHEY and CDR2 SVGEGT. V was shortened by 8 bases and J by 2 bases, with 28 bases between the two germline ends. The CDR3 covers 18 residues. This CDR3 reads CASPPRVSERGPTYEQYF. As DNA, the CDR3 is TGTGCCAGCCCCCCTCGAGTCTCAGAACGGGGACCAACCTACGAGCAGTACTTC.

V and J are TRBV7-2 and TRBJ2-5; 7 nucleotides agree with TRBD2. Germline-derived CDR1 and CDR2 are SGHTA and FQGNSA. The length of the CDR3 is 14 residues. Unmatched junction bases numbered 5, after V lost 5 bases and J lost 2 bases. Written as DNA, the CDR3 is TGTGCCAGCAGCCGTGGACTAGTTCAAGAGACCCAGTACTTC. Translating gives CASSRGLVQETQYF.

V gene TRBV6-1 combines with J gene TRBJ2-5, with D possibly matching TRBD2 (7 bases). V lost 8 bases to trimming and J lost 4 bases, with 26 bases between them. CDR3 length: 17 residues. Per germline, CDR1 MNHNS and CDR2 SASEGT. This chain's CDR3 is CASFPQGGLRRGETQYF. The DNA for the CDR3 is TGTGCCAGCTTCCCACAGGGAGGGTTGAGGAGGGGAGAGACCCAGTACTTC.

This clonotype showed up just a few times. This chain links TRBV5-1 with TRBJ1-2; tentative D call: TRBD1 (6 bases). The ends were cut back, 2 bases at V and 5 bases at J, with 13 bases in the middle. This CDR3 is 14 amino acids long. Per germline, CDR1 SGHRS and CDR2 YFSETQ. DNA of the CDR3: TGCGCCAGCAGCTTCGGACAGCGAGCTTATGGCTACACCTTC. Its translation: CASSFGQRAYGYTF. The full variable domain, its missing parts supplied by reference TRBV5-1 and TRBJ1-2, is KAGVTQTPRYLIKTRGQQVTLSCSPISGHRSVSWYQQTPGQGLQFLFEYFSETQRNKGNFPGRFSGRQFSNSRSEMNVSTLELGDSALYLCASSFGQRAYGYTFGSGTRLTVV.

This clonotype was recorded many times. This sequence joins TRBV12-3 or TRBV12-4 and TRBJ1-2, with D possibly TRBD1 on 5 matching bases. The CDR3 covers 12 residues. Trimming shortened V by 6 bases and J by 8 bases, and 13 bases separated the two germline ends. The CDR3 region is CASSQGVLGYTF. Written as DNA, the CDR3 is TGTGCCAGCAGCCAAGGGGTATTGGGCTACACCTTC.

This clonotype was counted only a few times. The chain recombines TRBV7-2 with TRBJ2-4; TRBD2 matches at 14 bases. Per the germline V gene, CDR1 is SGHTA and CDR2 is FQGNSA. CDR3 length equals 16 residues. V dropped 0 bases and J dropped 15; count of bases not matched to a gene: 10. CDR3 nucleotide sequence: TGTGCCAGCAGCTTAGCGGGGAGGACTAGCGGGGGGAAAATGTACTTC. It translates to CASSLAGRTSGGKMYF. The whole variable domain, remainder taken from reference TRBV7-2 and TRBJ2-4, is GAGVSQSPSNKVTEKGKDVELRCDPISGHTALYWYRQSLGQGLEFLIYFQGNSAPDKSGLPSDRFSAERTGGSVSTLTIQRTQQEDSAVYLCASSLAGRTSGGKMYFGAGTRLSVL.

This clonotype was found a few times. The genes are TRBV4-2 and TRBJ1-5; D ambiguous. This CDR3 contains 14 residues. The V end was cut by 0 bases, the J end by 5 bases, with 8 bases between. Germline assignment: CDR1 LGHNA and CDR2 YNFKEQ. The CDR3 nucleotides read TGTGCCAGCAGCCAAGATTCGGCAGATCAGCCCCAGCATTTT. This translates into CASSQDSADQPQHF.

The V gene is TRBV29-1, the J gene TRBJ2-5; tentative D call: TRBD2 (7 bases). Germline values: CDR1 SQVTM, CDR2 ANQGSEA. Trimming pared 6 bases from V and 5 bases from J, leaving 13 bases between. The CDR3 loop spans 12 amino acids. The DNA for the CDR3 is TGCAGCGTGCCCAAGGGGGGGGAGACCCAGTACTTC. Translating it yields CSVPKGGETQYF.

The V gene is TRBV25-1, the J gene TRBJ1-2; D possibly corresponds to TRBD1 (5 bases). This CDR3 comprises 15 residues. Between the trimmed V and J ends, which lost 0 bases and 7 bases, there was a span of 15 bases. Germline CDR1 and CDR2: MGHDK and SYGVNS. In DNA form, the CDR3 reads TGTGCCAGCAGTGAATATTCCCAGGGACTCCCTGGCTACACCTTC. Its translation: CASSEYSQGLPGYTF.

This clonotype was observed a handful of times. This chain uses TRBV12-3 or TRBV12-4 with TRBJ1-5; TRBD1 agrees at 12 bases. J lost 4 bases, V lost 6 bases, and 13 bases had no gene match. This CDR3 spans 18 amino acids. In nucleotides, the CDR3 is TGTGCCAGCAGACTAGGGGACAGGGGGCTCCGGAGAAATCAGCCCCAGCATTTT. Encoded protein: CASRLGDRGLRRNQPQHF.

The rearrangement links TRBV27 to TRBJ2-1, with 11 nucleotides matching TRBD2. V was pared by 7 bases and J by 9 bases, with 20 bases of the junction left unmatched. In germline, CDR1 is MNHEY, CDR2 SMNVEV (reference sequence). The length of the CDR3 is 18 residues. The CDR3 sequence is CASISSRSSGGAEGEQFF. In DNA, the CDR3 is TGTGCCAGCATATCTAGTCGCAGTAGCGGGGGGGCAGAGGGTGAGCAGTTCTTC.

This clonotype was found a few times. The chain recombines TRBV20-1 with TRBJ2-4; 9 bases fit TRBD2. Germline CDR1 reads DFQATT; CDR2 reads SNEGSKA (reference sequence). V shed 6 bases, J shed 8 bases, and the junction held 5 bases outside the gene matches. CDR3 length: 12 residues. The CDR3 DNA sequence: TGCAGTGCCGGACTAGCGAGATACATTCAGTACTTC. This sequence encodes CSAGLARYIQYF.

A note on this clonotype: The junction and the germline gene differ at one end; a read error may be behind it. The rearrangement links TRBV7-9 to TRBJ2-7; perhaps TRBD1 as D (5 bases). The CDR3 contains 13 residues. CDR1 SEHNR and CDR2 FQNEAQ come from the germline V gene (reference sequence). The CDR3 reads CANSDSMDYEQYF. CDR3 DNA sequence: TGTGCCAACAGCGACAGTATGGACTACGAGCAGTACTTC.

CDR3 sequence (DNA): TGTGCCAGCAGCGCCTATACCGGGACAGGGAGGGGATACGAGCAGTACTTC. Its translation: CASSAYTGTGRGYEQYF. The chain recombines TRBV7-8 with TRBJ2-7; 9 nucleotides align to TRBD1. This CDR3 contains 17 residues. CDR1 and CDR2 (germline): SGHVS, FQNEAQ. V was pared by 5 bases and J by 4 bases, with 15 bases of the junction left unmatched.

V is TRBV6-6 and J is TRBJ2-7; tentatively, D is TRBD1 (8 bases). The DNA end is more similar to TRBJ2-5, so the J call may be wrong. In germline, CDR1 is MNHNY, CDR2 SVGAGI (reference sequence). The CDR3 length is 13 residues. This chain's CDR3 is CASGYRGGETQYF. CDR3 sequence (DNA): TGTGCCAGCGGGTACAGGGGGGGTGAGACCCAGTACTTC.

V is TRBV29-1 and J is TRBJ1-3, with D perhaps matching TRBD1 (5 bases). Between the trimmed V and J ends, which lost 3 bases and 0 bases, there was a span of 9 bases. The CDR3 is 14 residues long. The V gene's germline CDR1 is SQVTM and CDR2 ANQGSEA. Here the CDR3 DNA reads TGCAGCGTTGAGGGACGGTTCTCTGGAAACACCATATATTTT. This translates into CSVEGRFSGNTIYF.